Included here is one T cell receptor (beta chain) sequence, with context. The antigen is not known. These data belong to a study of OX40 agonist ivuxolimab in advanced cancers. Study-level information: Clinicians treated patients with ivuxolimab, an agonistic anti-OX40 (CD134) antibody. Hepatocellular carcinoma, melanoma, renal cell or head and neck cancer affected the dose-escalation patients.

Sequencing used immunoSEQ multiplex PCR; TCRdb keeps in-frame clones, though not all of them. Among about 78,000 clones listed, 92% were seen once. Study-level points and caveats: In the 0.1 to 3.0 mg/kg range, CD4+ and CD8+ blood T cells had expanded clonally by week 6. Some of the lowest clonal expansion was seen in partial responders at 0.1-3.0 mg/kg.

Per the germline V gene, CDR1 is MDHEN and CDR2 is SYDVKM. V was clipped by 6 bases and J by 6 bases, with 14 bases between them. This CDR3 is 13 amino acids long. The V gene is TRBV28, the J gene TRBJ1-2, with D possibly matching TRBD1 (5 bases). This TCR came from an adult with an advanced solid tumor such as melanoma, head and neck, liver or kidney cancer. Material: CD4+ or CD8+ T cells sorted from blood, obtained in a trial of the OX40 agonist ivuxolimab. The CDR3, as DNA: TGTGCCAGCAGCCCCCGGGACTACCATGGCTACACCTTC. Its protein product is CASSPRDYHGYTF.